The rows below give T cell receptor beta chains drawn from one sample of a study of shared clonotypes between healthy human individuals. TCRdb's table, derived via immunoSEQ multiplex PCR, lists solely in-frame clones and lacks some. The sample yields around 2,000,000 clones, 85% to 95% seen once. Sequences were obtained from naive CD4+ T cells sorted from blood. The receptor set was obtained from a man between 18 and 35 years old in good health. Both conserved end residues are part of each CDR3. Each record gives: J gene, V gene, D gene, clone size, CDR3 protein, CDR3 DNA. D genes are given only for firm matches. The size field is filled for only some rows; it gives once, few, many or a size class.

TRBJ2-7	TRBV28	-	-	CASSSSGQAYEQYF	TGTGCCAGCAGTTCCTCGGGACAAGCCTACGAGCAGTACTTC
TRBJ1-2	TRBV27	-	-	CASSLGGAYGYTF	TGTGCCAGCAGTTTAGGGGGGGCCTATGGCTACACCTTC
TRBJ1-4	TRBV6-5	TRBD1	-	CASSYSNRGEKLFF	TGTGCCAGCAGTTATTCTAACAGGGGCGAAAAACTGTTTTTT
TRBJ2-7	TRBV5-4	-	-	CASSLDPLLYEQYF	TGTGCCAGCAGCTTAGACCCACTCCTATACGAGCAGTACTTC
TRBJ2-5	TRBV7-2	TRBD2	-	CASSPGTSGETQYF	TGTGCCAGCAGCCCTGGGACTAGCGGAGAGACCCAGTACTTC
TRBJ2-7	TRBV28	-	-	CASSPGRAEQYF	TGTGCCAGCAGTCCAGGCAGGGCCGAGCAGTACTTC
TRBJ1-6	TRBV6-1	TRBD1	-	CASSDLGQGYSPLHF	TGTGCCAGCAGTGACCTGGGACAGGGTTATTCACCCCTCCACTTT
TRBJ2-2	TRBV6-5	-	-	CASSYRGTGELFF	TGTGCCAGCAGTTATCGGGGGACCGGGGAGCTGTTTTTT
TRBJ1-2	TRBV19	TRBD1	-	CASSIRTGENYGYTF	TGTGCCAGTAGTATACGGACAGGGGAGAACTATGGCTACACCTTC
TRBJ1-4	TRBV6-6	-	-	CASSYRGQGNEKLFF	TGTGCCAGCAGTTACCGTGGACAAGGAAATGAAAAACTGTTTTTT
TRBJ2-1	TRBV11-2	-	once	CASSWGHLPFYNEQFF	TGTGCCAGCAGCTGGGGGCACCTCCCGTTCTACAATGAGCAGTTCTTC
TRBJ2-5	TRBV6-1	-	-	CASSGGPETQYF	TGTGCCAGCAGTGGGGGGCCTGAGACCCAGTACTTC
TRBJ2-2	TRBV5-1	TRBD1	-	CASSPRTGSTGELFF	TGCGCCAGCAGCCCTCGGACAGGGAGCACCGGGGAGCTGTTTTTT
TRBJ2-2	TRBV7-9	TRBD1	-	CASSLQGGSRNTGELFF	TGTGCCAGCAGCTTACAAGGGGGCTCAAGGAACACCGGGGAGCTGTTTTTT
TRBJ2-7	TRBV10-1	-	-	CASSESPGKSFQQYF	TGCGCCAGCAGTGAGTCCCCAGGGAAGTCTTTCCAGCAGTACTTC
TRBJ2-7	TRBV4-1	TRBD1	-	CASSQPGQGVYEQYF	TGCGCCAGCAGCCAGCCGGGACAGGGCGTCTACGAGCAGTACTTC
TRBJ1-1	TRBV25-1	-	-	CASSAPGTVNTEAFF	TGTGCCAGCAGTGCACCAGGGACTGTGAACACTGAAGCTTTCTTT
TRBJ2-2	TRBV5-8	-	-	CASSRQHTGELFF	TGTGCCAGCAGTCGACAGCACACCGGGGAGCTGTTTTTT
TRBJ2-5	TRBV19	TRBD2	-	CASSIAGGGETQYF	TGTGCCAGTAGTATCGCGGGAGGCGGTGAGACCCAGTACTTC
TRBJ2-7	TRBV4-3	TRBD2	-	CASSQESGRTYEQYF	TGCGCCAGCAGCCAAGAGAGCGGGAGAACCTACGAGCAGTACTTC
TRBJ1-5	TRBV30	-	-	CAWSPMTNNQPQHF	TGTGCCTGGAGCCCTATGACCAACAATCAGCCCCAGCATTTT
TRBJ2-2	TRBV7-2	-	-	CASSLARTNTGELFF	TGTGCCAGCAGCTTAGCGCGTACGAACACCGGGGAGCTGTTTTTT
TRBJ2-2	TRBV19	-	once	CASKIGQGNGELFF	TGTGCCAGTAAAATTGGTCAGGGGAACGGGGAGCTGTTTTTT
TRBJ2-5	TRBV11-2	TRBD2	-	CASERGGGETQYF	TGTGCCAGCGAGAGAGGCGGGGGAGAGACCCAGTACTTC
TRBJ2-6	TRBV2	-	-	CASGGTGANVLTF	TGTGCCAGTGGGGGCACTGGGGCCAACGTCCTGACTTTC
TRBJ2-7	TRBV4-1	-	-	CASSPLGSSFYYEQYF	TGCGCCAGCAGCCCCCTCGGCAGTTCATTTTACTACGAGCAGTACTTC
TRBJ1-1	TRBV6-1	-	-	CASSEGGWRQAFF	TGTGCCAGCAGTGAAGGGGGGTGGCGGCAAGCTTTCTTT
TRBJ1-5	TRBV27	-	-	CASSSLGVFSNQPQHF	TGTGCCAGCAGTTCCTTAGGAGTATTTAGCAATCAGCCCCAGCATTTT
TRBJ1-1	TRBV10-3	TRBD1	-	CAIRGTGGTEAFF	TGTGCCATCAGGGGGACAGGGGGGACTGAAGCTTTCTTT
TRBJ1-2	TRBV2	-	-	CASSYLEGGYTF	TGTGCCAGCAGTTACTTGGAGGGTGGCTACACCTTC
TRBJ2-1	TRBV5-1	TRBD2	-	CASSLDLAGANEQFF	TGCGCCAGCAGCTTGGACCTAGCGGGAGCCAATGAGCAGTTCTTC
TRBJ2-7	TRBV7-2	TRBD1	-	CASSRRETGAYEQYF	TGTGCCAGCAGCCGCCGTGAGACAGGGGCCTACGAGCAGTACTTC
TRBJ1-4	TRBV2	-	-	CASTYGSPATNEKLFF	TGTGCCAGCACGTATGGGTCGCCCGCAACTAATGAAAAACTGTTTTTT
TRBJ2-2	TRBV5-1	-	-	CASSWTGLEGGELFF	TGCGCCAGCAGCTGGACTGGCCTTGAAGGCGGGGAGCTGTTTTTT
TRBJ2-7	TRBV11-2	TRBD1	once	CASSLTGGYEQYF	TGTGCCAGCAGCCTGACAGGGGGCTACGAGCAGTACTTC
TRBJ2-7	TRBV10-3	-	-	CAIGTAYEQYF	TGTGCCATCGGGACGGCCTACGAGCAGTACTTC
TRBJ2-3	TRBV5-4	TRBD2	once	CASSLASSGADTQYF	TGTGCCAGCAGCTTGGCTTCTAGCGGGGCAGATACGCAGTATTTT
TRBJ1-2	TRBV5-1	-	-	CASSPGASQGANYGYTF	TGCGCCAGCAGCCCAGGGGCGAGCCAAGGGGCTAACTATGGCTACACCTTC
TRBJ1-6	TRBV2	TRBD1	-	CASNRDSDSPLHF	TGTGCCAGCAATCGGGACAGTGATTCACCCCTCCACTTT
TRBJ1-3	TRBV6-1	-	-	CASVHRVSGNTIYF	TGTGCCAGCGTACACAGGGTCTCTGGAAACACCATATATTTT
TRBJ1-5	TRBV11-2	-	-	CASSFGSSNQPQHF	TGTGCCAGCAGCTTCGGATCTAGCAATCAGCCCCAGCATTTT
TRBJ2-2	TRBV4-1	-	-	CASRPGEGLNGELFF	TGCGCCAGCAGACCTGGAGAGGGGCTAAACGGGGAGCTGTTTTTT
TRBJ2-2	TRBV2	-	-	CASLETGELFF	TGTGCCAGCCTTGAGACCGGGGAGCTGTTTTTT
TRBJ2-7	TRBV6-1	-	-	CASSGRLGRGLSDYEQYF	TGTGCCAGCAGTGGCCGTTTAGGAAGGGGCCTCTCCGACTACGAGCAGTACTTC
TRBJ2-7	TRBV19	TRBD1	-	CASSSGTAYEQYF	TGTGCCAGTAGTTCCGGGACAGCCTACGAGCAGTACTTC
TRBJ1-6	TRBV28	-	-	CASNSGRSRFTLHF	TGTGCCAGCAACTCGGGGCGGAGTCGGTTCACCCTCCACTTT
TRBJ1-2	TRBV2	-	-	CASKSGPGYTF	TGTGCCAGCAAGTCAGGTCCGGGCTACACCTTC
TRBJ1-2	TRBV29-1	TRBD1	-	CSVSAAGGGNYGYTF	TGCAGCGTATCGGCGGCAGGGGGAGGTAACTATGGCTACACCTTC
TRBJ1-6	TRBV11-2	-	-	CASSLIRYNSPLHF	TGTGCCAGCAGCTTAATTAGGTATAATTCACCCCTCCACTTT
TRBJ1-1	TRBV28	-	-	CASRRQSNTEAFF	TGTGCCAGCAGAAGACAGTCTAACACTGAAGCTTTCTTT
TRBJ2-2	TRBV5-6	TRBD2	-	CASSLRLAGDTGELFF	TGTGCCAGCAGCTTGAGACTAGCGGGAGACACCGGGGAGCTGTTTTTT
TRBJ1-1	TRBV25-1	-	-	CASMGPNTEAFF	TGTGCCAGCATGGGACCGAACACTGAAGCTTTCTTT
TRBJ1-5	TRBV5-6	TRBD1	many	CASKASPGQGGGPQHF	TGTGCCAGCAAGGCTTCTCCGGGACAGGGGGGTGGGCCCCAGCATTTT
TRBJ2-3	TRBV5-6	-	-	CASSLTATDTQYF	TGTGCCAGCAGCTTAACAGCCACAGATACGCAGTATTTT
TRBJ2-7	TRBV7-2	-	-	CASSPSVLVAEQYF	TGTGCCAGCAGCCCCTCCGTCCTAGTTGCCGAGCAGTACTTC
TRBJ1-2	TRBV5-5	TRBD1	once	CASSLDRVPYGYTF	TGTGCCAGCAGCTTAGACAGGGTTCCCTATGGCTACACCTTC